This TCR beta chain was sequenced for a study of blood T cell repertoires in COVID-19. The CDR3 has 16 amino acids. Per the germline V gene, CDR1 is SGDLS and CDR2 is YYNGEE. V lost 4 bases and J lost 10; bases outside the gene matches: 13. Sequencing used immunoSEQ multiplex PCR; TCRdb keeps in-frame clones, though not all of them. The table includes 230,000 or so clones, 70% to 90% detected once. The sequence was obtained from a woman between 50 and 59 years old who had been exposed to COVID-19. The sequencing input was PBMCs or T cells enriched from blood (not recorded which). The J gene is TRBJ1-6, the V gene TRBV9, with 8 bases aligning to TRBD1. The chain's CDR3 is CASSSTGGGRGSPLHF. The CDR3 DNA reads as TGTGCCAGCAGCTCCACAGGGGGGGGCCGGGGATCACCCCTCCACTTT.